This T cell receptor (beta chain) was retrieved from a study of cytomegalovirus exposure and HLA in healthy donors. Study observations and caveats: As was reported, the classifier diagnosed cytomegalovirus status with high specificity and sensitivity. Later on, a genetic analysis was performed. It linked a missense variant in DCLRE1C with V- and J-gene trimming of TCR beta. Immune exposure was documented only through CMV serostatus. A later analysis found common viral pathogens apparently linked to several of the most significant clusters.

Germline values: CDR1 SGHTA, CDR2 FQGNSA. The V end lost 0 bases, the J end lost 4 bases, and 10 bases lay between the germline ends. The CDR3 totals 15 residues. With regard to this clone: Its antigen remains unidentified.

Use of 60 Vbeta and 13 Jbeta primers characterized the PCR. Libraries were prepared by immunoSEQ multiplex PCR; TCRdb keeps only in-frame clonotypes and omits some of them. The sample yields under 70,000 clones, about nine tenths seen once. This chain links TRBV7-2 with TRBJ1-5, with a weak D call TRBD1 (5 bases). The sequence derives from a woman in her twenties or thirties in good health and CMV-seronegative. The material sequenced was PBMCs. The CDR3, as DNA: TGTGCCAGCAGCTTAGCGCGGGGGGGGAATCAGCCCCAGCATTTT. Translated: CASSLARGGNQPQHF.